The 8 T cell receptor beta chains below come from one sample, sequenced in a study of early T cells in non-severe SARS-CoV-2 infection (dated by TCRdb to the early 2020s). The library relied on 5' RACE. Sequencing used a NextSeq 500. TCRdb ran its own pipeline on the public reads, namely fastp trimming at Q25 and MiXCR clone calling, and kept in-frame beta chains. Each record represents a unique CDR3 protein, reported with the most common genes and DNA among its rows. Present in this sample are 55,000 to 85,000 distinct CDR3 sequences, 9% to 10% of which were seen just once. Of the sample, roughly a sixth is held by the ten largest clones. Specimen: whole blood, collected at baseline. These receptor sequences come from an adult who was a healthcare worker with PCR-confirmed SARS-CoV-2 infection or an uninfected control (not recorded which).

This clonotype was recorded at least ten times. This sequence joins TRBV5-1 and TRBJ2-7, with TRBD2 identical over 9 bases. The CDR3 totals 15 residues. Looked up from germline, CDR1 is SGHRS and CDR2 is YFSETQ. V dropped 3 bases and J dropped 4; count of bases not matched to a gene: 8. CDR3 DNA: TGCGCCAGCAGCTCCGGACTAGCGTTAAGGTACGAGCAGTACTTC. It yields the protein CASSSGLALRYEQYF.

The CDR3 loop reads CSVERGRSNTEAFF. In DNA, the CDR3 is TGCAGCGTTGAACGGGGCAGGTCGAACACTGAAGCTTTCTTT. The chain employs TRBV29-1 and TRBJ1-1; D perhaps matches TRBD1 (5 bases). The CDR3 is 14 amino acids. Germline assignment: CDR1 SQVTM and CDR2 ANQGSEA. V was cut by 2 bases and J by 1 base, with 11 bases left in between.

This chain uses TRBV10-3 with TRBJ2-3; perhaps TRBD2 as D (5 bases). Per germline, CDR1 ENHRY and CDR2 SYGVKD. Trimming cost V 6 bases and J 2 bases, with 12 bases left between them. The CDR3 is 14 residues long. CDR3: CAIRDWFDTDTQYF. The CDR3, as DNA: TGTGCCATCAGGGACTGGTTCGACACAGATACGCAGTATTTT.

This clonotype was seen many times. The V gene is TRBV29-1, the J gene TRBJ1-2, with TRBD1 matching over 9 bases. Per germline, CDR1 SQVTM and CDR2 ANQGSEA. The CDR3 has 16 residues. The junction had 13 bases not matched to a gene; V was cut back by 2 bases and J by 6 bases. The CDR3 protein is CSVESSGDRDRNGYTF. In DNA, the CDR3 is TGCAGCGTTGAATCCTCCGGGGACAGGGACAGAAATGGCTACACCTTC.

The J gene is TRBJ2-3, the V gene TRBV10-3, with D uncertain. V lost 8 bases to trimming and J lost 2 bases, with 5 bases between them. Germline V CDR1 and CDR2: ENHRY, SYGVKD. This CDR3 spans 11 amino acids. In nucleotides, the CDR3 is TGTGCCATCCTTAACACAGATACGCAGTATTTT. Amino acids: CAILNTDTQYF.

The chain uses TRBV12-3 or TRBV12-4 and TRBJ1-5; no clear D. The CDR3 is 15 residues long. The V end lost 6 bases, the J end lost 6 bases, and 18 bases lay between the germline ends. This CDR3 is CASSLDAGRGQPQHF. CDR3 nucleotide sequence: TGTGCCAGCAGCCTGGACGCAGGTCGAGGTCAGCCCCAGCATTTT.

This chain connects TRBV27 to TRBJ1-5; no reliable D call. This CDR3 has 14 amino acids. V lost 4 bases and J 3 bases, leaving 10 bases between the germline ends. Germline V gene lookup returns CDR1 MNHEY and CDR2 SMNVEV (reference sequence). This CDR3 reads CASSSSLPNQPQHF. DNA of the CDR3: TGTGCCAGCAGTTCCTCCCTTCCCAATCAGCCCCAGCATTTT.

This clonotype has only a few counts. As DNA, the CDR3 is TGTGCCAGCAGTTACGCGTATGAGCAGTTCTTC. It yields the protein CASSYAYEQFF. The chain employs TRBV6-2 or TRBV6-3 and TRBJ2-1, with D unclear. In germline, CDR1 is MNHEY, CDR2 SVGEGT. V was pared by 2 bases and J by 8 bases, with 4 bases between. The CDR3 runs to 11 residues.